This TCR beta chain appears in the sequencing data of a study of blood T cell repertoires in COVID-19. This clone was observed a few times. Only in-frame clones appear in the TCRdb table, and some are missing; sequencing was by immunoSEQ multiplex PCR. The sample lists about 94,000 clones; 80% were seen once. The CDR3 contains 13 residues. Trimming took 2 bases from V and 11 from J, leaving 15 bases between them. From germline, CDR1 is MNHEY and CDR2 SVGAGI. This clonotype was sampled from a human donor in a cohort sampled during active COVID-19. Sequencing used peripheral blood. The chain links TRBV6-5 to TRBJ1-1; the D is unclear. The CDR3 sequence is CASSYTTGLEAFF. The CDR3 DNA follows: TGTGCCAGCAGTTACACTACCGGCCTGGAGGCTTTCTTT.